Given below is one TCR beta chain in context. Original analysis: Counts of nucleated cells, estimated from reference gene primer amplification, were obtained. Sequencing was performed with immunoSEQ multiplex PCR; in TCRdb, only in-frame clones are kept and a portion is missing. The DNA was the basis for D and trimming; V, J and clone size are from that table. The sample consists of fewer than 80,000 clones, about four fifths of them appearing once. This specimen belongs to a study of blood T cell repertoires in COVID-19. Turning to the study itself: There were acute and convalescent COVID-19 samples, and they came from the United States, Italy and Spain. Sources were T cells, B-cell-depleted T cells, or PBMCs; the material itself was cDNA or gDNA.

J gave up 8 bases and V 0 bases, and 6 bases lay outside the gene matches. The CDR3 runs 16 residues. Germline CDR1 is SEHNR and CDR2 is FQNEAQ (reference sequence). Seattle patients were enrolled during active infection and followed longitudinally. This sequence was found in a man aged 50-60 years with COVID-19, enrolled during active disease. V usage is TRBV7-9 and J usage is TRBJ2-1; 11 bases agree with TRBD2. Material: peripheral blood. The CDR3 region has the DNA TGTGCCAGCAGCTTAGCTTTAGCGGGGGGGTGGTATGAGCAGTTCTTC. Amino acid sequence: CASSLALAGGWYEQFF.